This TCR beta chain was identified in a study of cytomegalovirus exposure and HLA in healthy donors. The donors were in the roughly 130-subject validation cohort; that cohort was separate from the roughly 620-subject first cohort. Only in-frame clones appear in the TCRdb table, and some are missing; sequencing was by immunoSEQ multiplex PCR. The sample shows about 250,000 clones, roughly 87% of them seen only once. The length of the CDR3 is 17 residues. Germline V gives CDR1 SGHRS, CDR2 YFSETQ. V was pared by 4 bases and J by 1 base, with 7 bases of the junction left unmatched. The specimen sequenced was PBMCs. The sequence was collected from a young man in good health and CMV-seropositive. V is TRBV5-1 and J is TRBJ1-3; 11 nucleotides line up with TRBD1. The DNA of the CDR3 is TGCGCCAGCAGCCCTGGACAGGGGGCTCGATCTGGAAACACCATATATTTT. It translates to CASSPGQGARSGNTIYF.